This T cell receptor (beta chain) was retrieved from a study of cytomegalovirus exposure and HLA in healthy donors. Note on this clone: Germline and junction disagree at one end, which may indicate a read error. Other DNA sequences of this sample code for an identical CDR3.

Germline lookup yields CDR1 GTSNPN and CDR2 SVGIG (reference sequence). The CDR3 totals 14 residues. The PCR contained 60 Vbeta and 13 Jbeta primers. Sequencing was performed with immunoSEQ multiplex PCR; in TCRdb, only in-frame clones are kept and a portion is missing. The sample comprises around 160,000 clones, about two thirds of which are singletons, and around 4.5% rests with the top ten. The rearrangement joins TRBV30 to TRBJ1-2; no clear D gene. Sequencing was done on a sample of PBMCs. This TCR derives from a woman younger than 35 in good health and CMV-seropositive. CDR3 coding DNA: TGCGCCTGGAGTGTGGCCAGGTTGGGCTATGGCTACACCTTC. Protein product: CAWSVARLGYGYTF.